These 6 T cell receptor beta chains were sequenced from one sample in a study of prognosis after radiotherapy for stage I lung cancer. Two-round multiplex PCR on genomic DNA was the method by which TCR beta CDR3 was amplified. It was primers specific to each TRBV and TRBJ gene that first-round PCR used. One entry per CDR3 protein results from TCRdb running MiXCR on the multiplex PCR reads. The data hold approximately 10,000 distinct CDR3 sequences, with roughly a third observed a single time. The sample consisted of PBMCs, taken before or after stereotactic body radiation therapy (not recorded which). The receptors originated from a donor over 45 with non-small cell lung cancer.

The chain has TRBV12-3 or TRBV12-4 and TRBJ2-2, with 8 bases lining up with TRBD1. V lost 2 bases, J lost 5 bases, and 4 bases stayed unmatched. This CDR3 region has 15 residues. The CDR3 reads CASSLTGGKTGELFF. The CDR3 coding sequence is TGTGCCAGCAGTTTAACAGGGGGTAAGACCGGGGAGCTGTTTTTT.

The V and J genes are TRBV4-1 and TRBJ2-7, with D tentatively TRBD2 (5 bases). The CDR3 contains 15 residues. Looked up from germline, CDR1 is MGHRA and CDR2 is YSYEKL. Between the trimmed V and J ends, which lost 4 bases and 0 bases, there was a span of 13 bases. This CDR3 is CASSLSGWYSYEQYF. The CDR3 DNA reads as TGCGCCAGCAGCCTAAGCGGTTGGTACTCCTACGAGCAGTACTTC.

This clonotype was observed at least ten times. The chain uses TRBV11-3 and TRBJ2-7, with 9 nucleotides matching TRBD2. CDR1 is SGHNT, CDR2 YENEEA, per germline. This CDR3 is 12 amino acids long. CDR3 protein: CATSGTSYEQYF. CDR3 nucleotides: TGTGCGACTAGCGGAACCTCCTACGAGCAGTACTTC.

By share of the sample, this clonotype is medium-sized. J is TRBJ2-1 and V is TRBV6-5; tentatively, D is TRBD2 (6 bases). CDR1 is MNHEY, CDR2 SVGAGI, per germline. The CDR3 sequence is 16 residues long. Trimming removed 0 bases at V and 0 bases at J, with 9 bases between. The CDR3 region has the DNA TGTGCCAGCAGTTACTCGGGGGGATCCTCCTACAATGAGCAGTTCTTC. Encoded protein: CASSYSGGSSYNEQFF.

For this clonotype: This likely came from a read error, as a far larger clone is one base away. This rearrangement joins TRBV7-8 to TRBJ2-7; 7 nucleotides agree with TRBD1. Germline loops: CDR1 SGHVS, CDR2 FQNEAQ. The CDR3 length is 14 residues. CDR3 nucleotides: TGTGCCATCAGCTTTGACAGGGAATCCTACGAGCAGTACTTC. Amino acids: CAISFDRESYEQYF. Complete variable domain (other parts from reference TRBV7-8 and TRBJ2-7): GAGVSQSPRYKVAKRGQDVALRCDPISGHVSLFWYQQALGQGPEFLTYFQNEAQLDKSGLPSDRFFAERPEGSVSTLKIQRTQQEDSAVYLCAISFDRESYEQYFGPGTRLTVT.

J is TRBJ1-2 and V is TRBV6-1; 7 bases map to TRBD1. CDR3 size: 14 residues. With 3 bases clipped from V and 1 base from J, the junction kept 2 bases outside the gene matches. Looked up from germline, CDR1 is MNHNS and CDR2 is SASEGT. CDR3 loop: CASSDRDSNYGYTF. In DNA form, the CDR3 reads TGTGCCAGCAGTGATAGGGACAGTAACTATGGCTACACCTTC.